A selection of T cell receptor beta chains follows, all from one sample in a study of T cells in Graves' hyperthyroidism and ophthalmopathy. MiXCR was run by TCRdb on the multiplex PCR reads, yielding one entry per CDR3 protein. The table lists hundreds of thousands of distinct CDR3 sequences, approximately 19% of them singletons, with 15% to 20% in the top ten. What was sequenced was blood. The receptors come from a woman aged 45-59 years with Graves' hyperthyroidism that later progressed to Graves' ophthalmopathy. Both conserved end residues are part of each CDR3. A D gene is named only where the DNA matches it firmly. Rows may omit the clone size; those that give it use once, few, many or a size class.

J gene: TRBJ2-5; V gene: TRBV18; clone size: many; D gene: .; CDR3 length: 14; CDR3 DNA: TGTGCCAGCTCACCATCGACAGGCAAAGAGACCCAGTACTTC; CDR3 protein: CASSPSTGKETQYF
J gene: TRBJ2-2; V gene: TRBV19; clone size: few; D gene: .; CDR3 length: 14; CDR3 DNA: TGTGCCAGTCGGCTGGGATCCAACACCGGGGAGCTGTTTTTT; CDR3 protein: CASRLGSNTGELFF
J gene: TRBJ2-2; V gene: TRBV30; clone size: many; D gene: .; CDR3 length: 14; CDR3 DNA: TGTGCCTGGAGTGTTTCTGGGAACACCGGGGAGCTGTTTTTT; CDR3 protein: CAWSVSGNTGELFF
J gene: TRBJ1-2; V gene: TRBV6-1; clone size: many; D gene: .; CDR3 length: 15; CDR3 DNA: TGTGCCAGCAGTGCCCTGACAGCTATTAACTATGGCTACACCTTC; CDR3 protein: CASSALTAINYGYTF
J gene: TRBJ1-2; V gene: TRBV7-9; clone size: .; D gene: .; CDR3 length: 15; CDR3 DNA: TGTGCCAGCACCCACCCCCTGGGGGGAATCTATGGCTACACCTTC; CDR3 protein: CASTHPLGGIYGYTF
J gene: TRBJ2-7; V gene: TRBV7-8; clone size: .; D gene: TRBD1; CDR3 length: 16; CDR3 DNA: TGTGCCAGCAGCTTAAGGCCGGGACAGGGGGCCTGGGAGCAGTACTTC; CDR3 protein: CASSLRPGQGAWEQYF
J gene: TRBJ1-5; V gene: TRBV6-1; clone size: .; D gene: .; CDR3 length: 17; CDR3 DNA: TGTGCCAGCAGTGAGGGGCACCATCCTTATAGCAATCAGCCCCAGCATTTT; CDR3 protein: CASSEGHHPYSNQPQHF
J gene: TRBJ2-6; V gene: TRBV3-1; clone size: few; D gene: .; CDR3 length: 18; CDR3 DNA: TGTGCCAGCAGCCAAGTCGCGACACGGAGAACTGGGGCCAACGTCCTGACTTTC; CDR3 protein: CASSQVATRRTGANVLTF
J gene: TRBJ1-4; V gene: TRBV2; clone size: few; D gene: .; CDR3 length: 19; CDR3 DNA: TGTGCCAGCAGGATGTTCCGTGGGACGACTCAGGGAACTAATGAAAAACTGTTTTTT; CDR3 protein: CASRMFRGTTQGTNEKLFF
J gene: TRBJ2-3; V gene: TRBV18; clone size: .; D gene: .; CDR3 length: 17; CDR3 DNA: TGTGCCAGCTCACCCCCCCGCCGGGGCCCTAGCACAGATACGCAGTATTTT; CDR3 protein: CASSPPRRGPSTDTQYF
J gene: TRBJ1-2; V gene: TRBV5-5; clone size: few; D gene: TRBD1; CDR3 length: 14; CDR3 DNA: TGTGCCAGCAGCTTGGGGACAGGGGCCTATGGCTACACCTTC; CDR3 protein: CASSLGTGAYGYTF
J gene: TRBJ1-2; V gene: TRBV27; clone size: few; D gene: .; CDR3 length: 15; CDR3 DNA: TGTGCCAGCAGTTTAAGACCGGTCACTAACTATGGCTACACCTTC; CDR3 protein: CASSLRPVTNYGYTF
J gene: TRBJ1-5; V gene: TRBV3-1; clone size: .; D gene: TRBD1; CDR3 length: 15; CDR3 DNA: TGTGCCAGCAGCAGAAGGACAGGGGTGGGTCAGCCCCAGCATTTT; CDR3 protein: CASSRRTGVGQPQHF
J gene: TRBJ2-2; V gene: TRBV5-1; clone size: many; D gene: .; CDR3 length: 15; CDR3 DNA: TGCGCCAGCAGCTACCGGGACCGGGCCACCGGGGAGCTGTTTTTT; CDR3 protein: CASSYRDRATGELFF
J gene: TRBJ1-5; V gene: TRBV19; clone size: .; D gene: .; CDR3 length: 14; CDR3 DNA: TGTGCCAGTAAGGACCGCCCTGACAATCAGCCCCAGCATTTT; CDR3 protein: CASKDRPDNQPQHF
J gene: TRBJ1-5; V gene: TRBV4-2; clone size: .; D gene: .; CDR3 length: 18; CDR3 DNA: TGTGCCAGCAGCCAAGATCCAAGAGCCAAGTGGCATGATCAGCCCCAGCATTTT; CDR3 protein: CASSQDPRAKWHDQPQHF
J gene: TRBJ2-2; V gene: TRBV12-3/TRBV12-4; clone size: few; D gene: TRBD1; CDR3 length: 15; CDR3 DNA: TGTGCCAGCAGCTCCGGGACAGAATACACCGGGGAGCTGTTTTTT; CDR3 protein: CASSSGTEYTGELFF
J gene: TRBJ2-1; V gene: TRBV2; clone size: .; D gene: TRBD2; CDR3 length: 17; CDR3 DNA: TGTGCCAGCAGCCACTCCAGCGGGGGGGTCTCCTACAATGAGCAGTTCTTC; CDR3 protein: CASSHSSGGVSYNEQFF
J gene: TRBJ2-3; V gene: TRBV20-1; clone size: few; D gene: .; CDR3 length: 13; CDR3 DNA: TGCAGTGCTAGAAGCATCGGCGCAGATACGCAGTATTTT; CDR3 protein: CSARSIGADTQYF
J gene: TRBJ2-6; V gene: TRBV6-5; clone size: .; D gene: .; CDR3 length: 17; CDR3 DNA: TGTGCCAGCAGTTACAGTGGGGGCGTCTCTGGGGCCAACGTCCTGACTTTC; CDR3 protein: CASSYSGGVSGANVLTF
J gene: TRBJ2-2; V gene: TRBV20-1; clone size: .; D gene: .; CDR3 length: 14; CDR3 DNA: TGCAGCATCCGTGGGGTTACGAACACCGGGGAGCTGTTTTTT; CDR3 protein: CSIRGVTNTGELFF
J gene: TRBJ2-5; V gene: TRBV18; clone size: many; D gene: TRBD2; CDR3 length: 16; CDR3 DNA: TGTGCCAGCTCACCACGGACTAGCGGGGGCGGGGAGACCCAGTACTTC; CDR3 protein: CASSPRTSGGGETQYF
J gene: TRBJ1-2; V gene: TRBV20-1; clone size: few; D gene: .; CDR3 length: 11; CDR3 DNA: TGCAGTGCCACACGGACGTGGGGCTACACCTTC; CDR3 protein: CSATRTWGYTF
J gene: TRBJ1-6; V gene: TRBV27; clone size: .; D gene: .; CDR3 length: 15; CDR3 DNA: TGTGCCAGCAATTTAAAGGCAGACAATAATTCACCCCTCCACTTT; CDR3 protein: CASNLKADNNSPLHF
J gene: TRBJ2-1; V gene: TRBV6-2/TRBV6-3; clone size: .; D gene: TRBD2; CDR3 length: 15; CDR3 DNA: TGTGCCAGCAGGCCGAGCGGGGGCCCTTACAATGAGCAGTTCTTC; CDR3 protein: CASRPSGGPYNEQFF
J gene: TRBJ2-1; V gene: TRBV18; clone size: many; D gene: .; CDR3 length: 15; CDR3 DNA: TGTGCCAGCTCACCAACGAGGCACCAGAGGGATGAGCAGTTCTTC; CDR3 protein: CASSPTRHQRDEQFF
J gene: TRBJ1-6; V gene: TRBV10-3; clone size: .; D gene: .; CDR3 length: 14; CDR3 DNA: TGTGCCATCAGTGAGTCGGCCAGAAATTCACCCCTCCACTTT; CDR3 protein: CAISESARNSPLHF
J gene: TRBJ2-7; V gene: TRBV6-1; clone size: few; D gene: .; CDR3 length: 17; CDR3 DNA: TGTGCCATCCCAAAGGTCAACAGGCGCCAGAGCTCCTACGAGCAGTACTTC; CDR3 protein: CAIPKVNRRQSSYEQYF
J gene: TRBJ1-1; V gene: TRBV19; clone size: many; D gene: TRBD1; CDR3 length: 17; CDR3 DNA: TGTGCCAGTAGTATGGCCACAGGGGGGCTGGGGAACACTGAAGCTTTCTTT; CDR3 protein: CASSMATGGLGNTEAFF
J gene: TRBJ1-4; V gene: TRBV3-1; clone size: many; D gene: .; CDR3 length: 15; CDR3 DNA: TGTGCCAGCAGCCATCGCGGAGGGCCCGGTGAAAAACTGTTTTTT; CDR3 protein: CASSHRGGPGEKLFF
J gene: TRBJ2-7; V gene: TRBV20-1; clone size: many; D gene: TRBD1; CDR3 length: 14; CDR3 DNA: TGCAGTGCTAGAACCGGACAGGCAATCTACGAGCAGTACTTC; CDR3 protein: CSARTGQAIYEQYF
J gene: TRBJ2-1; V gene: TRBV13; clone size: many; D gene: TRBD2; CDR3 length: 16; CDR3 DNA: TGTGCCAGCAGCTTTCGGACTAGCGGGGGGTCACATGAGCAGTTCTTC; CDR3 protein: CASSFRTSGGSHEQFF
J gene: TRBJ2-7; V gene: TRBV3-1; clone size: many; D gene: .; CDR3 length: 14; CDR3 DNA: TGTGCCAGCAGCCGAGTCGGGGATTCCTACGAGCAGTACTTC; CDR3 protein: CASSRVGDSYEQYF
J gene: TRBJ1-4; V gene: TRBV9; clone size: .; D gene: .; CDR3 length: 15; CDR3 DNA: TGTGCCAGCAGCGTAGCTGGCGTCGCTAATGAAAAACTGTTTTTT; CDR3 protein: CASSVAGVANEKLFF
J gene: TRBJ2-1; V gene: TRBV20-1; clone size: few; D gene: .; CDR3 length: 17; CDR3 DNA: TGCAGTGCTAGAGTCCAAGGGGGTTGGGTTTCCTACAATGAGCAGTTCTTC; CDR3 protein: CSARVQGGWVSYNEQFF
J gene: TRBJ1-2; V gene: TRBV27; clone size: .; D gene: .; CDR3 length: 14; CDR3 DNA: TGTGCCAGCAGAAACCGGGGGGTAGGATATGGCTACACCTTC; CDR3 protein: CASRNRGVGYGYTF
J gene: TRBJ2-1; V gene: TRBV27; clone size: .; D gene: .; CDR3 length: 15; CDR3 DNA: TGTGCCAGCAGTTGGGAGGACAGTTCCTACAATGAGCAGTTCTTC; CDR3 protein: CASSWEDSSYNEQFF
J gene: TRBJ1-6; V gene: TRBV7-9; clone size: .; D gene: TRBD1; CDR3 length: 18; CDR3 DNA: TGTGCCAGCAGCTTAGCGACAGGGGGCGCGAACTACAATTCACCCCTCCACTTT; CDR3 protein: CASSLATGGANYNSPLHF
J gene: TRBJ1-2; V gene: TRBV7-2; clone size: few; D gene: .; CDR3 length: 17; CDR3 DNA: TGTGCCAGCAGCTTTGGGCCCGGGGGAGGCACCCTGGGTGGCTACACCTTC; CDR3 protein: CASSFGPGGGTLGGYTF
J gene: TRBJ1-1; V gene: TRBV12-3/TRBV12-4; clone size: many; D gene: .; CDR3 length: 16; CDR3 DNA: TGTGCCAGCAGTTTAGCGGGGGACTATGGGGCAACTGAAGCTTTCTTT; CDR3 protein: CASSLAGDYGATEAFF
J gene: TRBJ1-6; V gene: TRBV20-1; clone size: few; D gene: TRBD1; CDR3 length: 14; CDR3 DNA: TGCAGTGCTAGCGTGGGACAGGGAGATTCACCCCTCCACTTT; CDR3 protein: CSASVGQGDSPLHF